These 29 T cell receptor beta chains came from one sample sequenced in a study of identical twins. TCRdb re-called the 5' RACE reads through MiXCR, storing one row per CDR3 protein. This table has 420,000 or so distinct CDR3 sequences, about 18% appearing once. Sequencing was carried out using naive T cells sorted from blood. The receptors were sampled from a man between 45 and 60 years old in good health.

This clonotype was found a few times. CDR3 region: CASSETRGLDLAFF. As DNA, the CDR3 is TGTGCCAGCAGTGAAACCAGGGGGCTGGATTTAGCTTTCTTT. The V call is TRBV6-1, the J call TRBJ1-1; 8 positions agree with TRBD1. CDR1 is MNHNS, CDR2 SASEGT, per germline. This CDR3 is built from 14 residues. V was pared by 2 bases and J by 10 bases, with 9 bases of the junction left unmatched.

V is TRBV5-1 and J is TRBJ2-7; 8 bases align to TRBD2. The CDR3 covers 14 residues. Losses at the gene ends were 2 bases for V and 5 bases for J; bases not matched to a gene: 6. CDR1 is SGHRS, CDR2 YFSETQ, per germline. The chain's CDR3 is CASSFAGGRHEQYF. CDR3 in DNA: TGCGCCAGCAGCTTCGCGGGGGGCCGCCACGAGCAGTACTTC. Full variable domain (outside the CDR3, taken from reference TRBV5-1 and TRBJ2-7): KAGVTQTPRYLIKTRGQQVTLSCSPISGHRSVSWYQQTPGQGLQFLFEYFSETQRNKGNFPGRFSGRQFSNSRSEMNVSTLELGDSALYLCASSFAGGRHEQYFGPGTRLTVT.

This clonotype was recorded at least ten times. The rearrangement links TRBV6-5 to TRBJ2-7; 9 positions agree with TRBD1. J lost 3 bases, V lost 0 bases, and 6 bases had no gene match. Germline-derived CDR1 and CDR2 are MNHEY and SVGAGI. The CDR3 is made up of 16 amino acids. CDR3 bases: TGTGCCAGCAGTTACTCGATGGGACAGGGTTTCTACGAGCAGTACTTC. Protein product: CASSYSMGQGFYEQYF.

DNA of the CDR3: TGTGCCAGCAGCCAGGGACTAGCGGCGAGCTCCTACAATGAGCAGTTCTTC. Its protein is CASSQGLAASSYNEQFF. J is TRBJ2-1 and V is TRBV4-2; 11 nucleotides agree with TRBD2. The ends lost 3 bases at V and 0 bases at J; junction bases unmatched: 4. The CDR3 is made up of 17 amino acids. Germline CDR1 is LGHNA and CDR2 is YNFKEQ.

This clonotype showed up many times. The V and J genes are TRBV27 and TRBJ1-1; the match to TRBD1 covers 7 bases. V trimming: 8 bases; J trimming: 5 bases; junction bases outside the gene matches: 11. The CDR3 is made up of 14 amino acids. Germline CDR1 and CDR2: MNHEY and SMNVEV (reference sequence). The CDR3 spells CASWTGLRGTEAFF. The CDR3 DNA follows: TGTGCCAGCTGGACAGGCCTGAGAGGGACTGAAGCTTTCTTT.

This clonotype came up many times. At one boundary the junction diverges from the germline segment, which might be a read error. This chain connects TRBV5-1 to TRBJ2-7; 10 bases agree with TRBD1. CDR3 length: 14 residues. Per germline, CDR1 SGHRS and CDR2 YFSETQ. For the CDR3, the DNA is TGTGCCAGCAGTTCCGGGACAGGGGCCTACGAGCAGTACTTC. Residues: CASSSGTGAYEQYF.

There are a few counts of this clonotype. The chain employs TRBV5-4 and TRBJ2-2; D remains ambiguous. Looked up from germline, CDR1 is SGHNT and CDR2 is YYREEE (reference sequence). V was shortened by 6 bases and J by 0 bases, with 6 bases between the two germline ends. There are 13 residues in the CDR3. The CDR3 nucleotides read TGTGCCAGCAAGGAGACGAACACCGGGGAGCTGTTTTTT. Protein product: CASKETNTGELFF. Looking up the rest from reference TRBV5-4 and TRBJ2-2 gives the full variable domain: ETGVTQSPTHLIKTRGQQVTLRCSSQSGHNTVSWYQQALGQGPQFIFQYYREEENGRGNFPPRFSGLQFPNYSSELNVNALELDDSALYLCASKETNTGELFFGEGSRLTVL.

V is TRBV2 and J is TRBJ2-1; TRBD2 matches 7 bases. Germline loops: CDR1 SNHLY, CDR2 FYNNEI. The CDR3 consists of 15 residues. V lost 6 bases, J lost 0 bases, and 5 bases stayed unmatched. CDR3 amino acids: CASREVAGSYNEQFF. For the CDR3, the DNA is TGTGCCAGCAGGGAGGTAGCGGGCTCCTACAATGAGCAGTTCTTC.

The genes are TRBV7-8 and TRBJ2-5, with 8 bases fitting TRBD2. With V trimmed by 5 bases and J by 1 base, 9 bases remained unmatched. Germline loops: CDR1 SGHVS, CDR2 FQNEAQ. CDR3 size: 16 residues. The CDR3 DNA reads as TGTGCCAGCAGCAAGTTAGCGGGGCGCGTCCAAGAGACCCAGTACTTC. Translating it yields CASSKLAGRVQETQYF.

This clonotype was detected many times. The chain joins TRBV12-3 or TRBV12-4 to TRBJ2-2; D unclear. This CDR3 comprises 13 residues. Trimming removed 5 bases from V and 4 bases from J, with 8 bases in between. CDR3 loop: CASSRKVTGELFF. The CDR3 DNA follows: TGTGCCAGCAGTCGTAAGGTCACCGGGGAGCTGTTTTTT.

In this sample, this clonotype turned up many times. V usage is TRBV4-2 and J usage is TRBJ2-7; a weak D match, TRBD2 (6 bases). CDR3 length: 15 residues. From germline, CDR1 is LGHNA and CDR2 YNFKEQ. V was clipped by 5 bases and J by 3 bases, with 17 bases between them. CDR3 DNA sequence: TGTGCCAGCAGCGACCACAAGGCGGGGTTCTACGAGCAGTACTTC. It codes for CASSDHKAGFYEQYF.

Notes on this clonotype: A read error is possible here, since a much larger clone lies one base away. This chain joins TRBV4-3 and TRBJ2-2, with D perhaps matching TRBD2 (6 bases). CDR3 length: 16 residues. V shed 4 bases and J shed 4 bases, with 16 bases lying between them. Germline CDR1 and CDR2: LGHNA and YSLEER. CDR3 loop: CASSRVSGGGTGELFF. CDR3 coding DNA: TGCGCCAGCAGCCGAGTTTCCGGGGGAGGCACCGGGGAGCTGTTTTTT.

This clonotype has a count of ten or more. This chain joins TRBV11-2 and TRBJ2-1; no definite D call. V lost 0 bases and J 0 bases, leaving 12 bases between the germline ends. The CDR3 spans 17 residues. The V gene's germline CDR1 is SGHAT and CDR2 FQNNGV. CDR3 residues: CASSLDPPTSSYNEQFF. The CDR3 coding sequence is TGTGCCAGCAGCTTAGACCCTCCGACCTCCTCCTACAATGAGCAGTTCTTC.

This clonotype was seen ten or more times. The V gene is TRBV12-3 or TRBV12-4, the J gene TRBJ2-1; the D gene is possibly TRBD1 (6 bases). CDR3 length: 15 amino acids. V was pared by 4 bases and J by 7 bases, with 17 bases between. CDR3 protein: CASSYSHTGLNEQFF. The DNA of the CDR3 is TGTGCCAGCAGTTACTCCCATACAGGGTTGAATGAGCAGTTCTTC.

This chain connects TRBV28 to TRBJ1-2; no definite D call. Germline V lookup: CDR1 MDHEN, CDR2 SYDVKM. The CDR3 contains 13 residues. V lost 2 bases to trimming and J lost 4 bases, with 8 bases between them. In DNA form, the CDR3 reads TGTGCCAGCAGTTTACTTACCAGCTATGGCTACACCTTC. It yields the protein CASSLLTSYGYTF.

This chain joins TRBV12-3 or TRBV12-4 and TRBJ2-2, with no clear D. CDR3 size: 13 residues. Trimming left V 0 bases short and J 6 bases short, with 5 bases between. CDR3 sequence (DNA): TGTGCCAGCAGTTTAGCGGACGCCGGGGAGCTGTTTTTT. Translation gives CASSLADAGELFF.

As regards this clonotype: A read error may produce the germline difference seen at one junction end. V and J are TRBV20-1 and TRBJ1-2; possibly TRBD1 for D (6 bases). CDR3 size: 14 residues. Germline V CDR1 and CDR2: DFQATT, SNEGSKA (reference sequence). CDR3 sequence: CSAGDNRVYYGYTF. CDR3 DNA sequence: TGCAGTGCTGGAGATAACAGGGTTTATTATGGCTACACCTTC.

The CDR3 DNA reads as TGTGCCAGCAGCGTAGCCGGGACAGGGGAAGAGACCCAGTACTTC. Protein product: CASSVAGTGEETQYF. The V and J genes are TRBV9 and TRBJ2-5, with TRBD1 matching over 10 bases. The CDR3 is 15 residues long. V dropped 0 bases and J dropped 3; count of bases not matched to a gene: 2. Germline values: CDR1 SGDLS, CDR2 YYNGEE.

The chain has TRBV7-9 and TRBJ2-7, with unresolved D. V was shortened by 6 bases and J by 6 bases, with 12 bases between the two germline ends. CDR1 is SEHNR and CDR2 is FQNEAQ in the germline V gene (reference sequence). This CDR3 is 12 amino acids long. Here the CDR3 reads CASSHIAGEQYF. CDR3 bases: TGTGCCAGCAGTCATATAGCAGGCGAGCAGTACTTC.

This clonotype was seen a few times. The chain couples TRBV29-1 to TRBJ1-2, with D possibly matching TRBD1 (6 bases). CDR3 length equals 11 residues. CDR1 is SQVTM, CDR2 ANQGSEA, per germline. Written as DNA, the CDR3 is TGCGTAGAGGGGGGGTACTATGGCTACACCTTC. It yields the protein CVEGGYYGYTF.

This clonotype was detected only once. V is TRBV20-1 and J is TRBJ2-1; possible D gene TRBD2, 7 bases. In germline, CDR1 is DFQATT, CDR2 SNEGSKA (reference sequence). The CDR3 is 12 amino acids. V was shortened by 5 bases and J by 15 bases, with 20 bases between the two germline ends. CDR3 region: CSASPRRGGLFF. CDR3 DNA sequence: TGCAGTGCTTCACCAAGGAGGGGGGGCCTGTTCTTC.

The V gene is TRBV5-1, the J gene TRBJ1-1, with D maybe TRBD1 (5 bases). The CDR3 is 14 residues long. With 0 bases removed from V and 10 bases from J, the gap between germline ends came to 16 bases. The germline V gene encodes CDR1 SGHRS and CDR2 YFSETQ. CDR3: CASSLDNSGYRAFF. For the CDR3, the DNA is TGCGCCAGCAGCTTGGATAACTCAGGGTATAGAGCTTTCTTT.

The genes are TRBV20-1 and TRBJ1-1; a possible D gene is TRBD1 (5 bases). Germline V gene lookup returns CDR1 DFQATT and CDR2 SNEGSKA (reference sequence). V lost 3 bases and J 5 bases, leaving 16 bases between the germline ends. This CDR3 spans 14 amino acids. CDR3 sequence: CSARSTERGTEAFF. CDR3 sequence (DNA): TGCAGTGCTAGGTCGACAGAGAGGGGTACTGAAGCTTTCTTT.

The chain joins TRBV20-1 to TRBJ2-1, with 7 nucleotides matching TRBD1. Germline loops: CDR1 DFQATT, CDR2 SNEGSKA (reference sequence). This CDR3 contains 15 residues. The V gene end was trimmed by 2 bases and the J gene end by 1 base; junction bases not matched to a gene: 5. The CDR3 bases are TGCAGTGCTAGACTCTGGGGACAGTCCTACAATGAGCAGTTCTTC. Amino acids: CSARLWGQSYNEQFF.

The chain carries TRBV5-6 and TRBJ2-7; D is undetermined. Deletions cut 0 bases from V and 0 bases from J, with 10 bases between. The CDR3 is made up of 15 amino acids. Germline V lookup: CDR1 SGHDT, CDR2 YYEEEE. The DNA of the CDR3 is TGTGCCAGCAGCTTGGCCCGACGGAGCTCCTACGAGCAGTACTTC. Its translation: CASSLARRSSYEQYF.

This clonotype has a count of ten or more. The rearrangement uses TRBV20-1 and TRBJ1-5, with D perhaps matching TRBD1 (5 bases). This CDR3 region has 14 residues. V was trimmed by 4 bases and J by 2 bases, leaving 12 bases between them. Germline CDR1 is DFQATT and CDR2 is SNEGSKA (reference sequence). CDR3 loop: CSATQGGGNQPQHF. CDR3 bases: TGCAGTGCTACGCAGGGTGGAGGCAATCAGCCCCAGCATTTT.

The table lists this clonotype with a few counts. V and J are TRBV20-1 and TRBJ2-7, with 9 bases that match TRBD1. This CDR3 has 13 amino acids. Germline V gene sequence: CDR1 DFQATT, CDR2 SNEGSKA (reference sequence). J lost 13 bases, V lost 5 bases, and 15 bases had no gene match. The CDR3 nucleotides read TGCAGTGCTCGAAACCCCAGGCGGGGACAGGGATACTTC. This sequence encodes CSARNPRRGQGYF.

In this sample, this clonotype turned up a few times. DNA for the CDR3: TGTGCCAGCAGTTACTCCCTAGCGGGCGAGTCCTACGAGCAGTACTTC. This gives the protein CASSYSLAGESYEQYF. The chain combines TRBV6-5 with TRBJ2-7; TRBD2 agrees at 8 bases. Germline V gives CDR1 MNHEY, CDR2 SVGAGI. This CDR3 is 16 amino acids long. The V and J ends lost 0 bases and 1 base, in that order; junction bases with no gene match: 5.

The chain uses TRBV25-1 and TRBJ2-7, with 7 nucleotides matching TRBD1. This CDR3 is 15 amino acids long. CDR1 and CDR2 (germline): MGHDK, SYGVNS. V lost 6 bases and J lost 5; bases outside the gene matches: 13. The CDR3 sequence is CASRETGAWGHEQYF. In DNA, the CDR3 is TGTGCCAGCAGAGAAACAGGGGCATGGGGGCACGAGCAGTACTTC.